The TCR beta chain under discussion was sequenced for a study of Ad26.COV2.S vaccination and SARS-CoV-2 variants. Study-wide background: Each vaccinee took Ad26.COV2.S intramuscularly, once or twice 56 days apart. General observations from the study: It is possible that the TCR breadth and depth analyses underestimated the total T cell responses. Among vaccine recipients, spike-specific TCR breadth exceeded that of placebo recipients.

Data came from immunoSEQ multiplex PCR; TCRdb stores just in-frame clones and leaves some out. The profile shows 510,000 or so clones, around 85% of them singletons. CDR1 and CDR2 from the germline V gene are SGHTA and FQGTGA. The CDR3 extends over 12 amino acids. The V and J ends lost 5 bases and 5 bases respectively, with 8 bases between them. A remark on this clone: The antigen is not known.

As for treatment: around 19 received Ad26.COV2.S at low or high dose, single or two shots; five or six received placebo; per-sample allocation not given. Sampling took place 63 days after the first vaccine or placebo injection. This chain links TRBV7-3 with TRBJ2-3; D gene uncertain. This clonotype was sampled from a person between 18 and 65 years old who received the Ad26.COV2.S COVID-19 vaccine or a placebo. The source material was peripheral blood, sampled in a trial of Ad26.COV2.S vaccine versus placebo. The CDR3 region is CASSHPGDTQYF. CDR3 DNA sequence: TGTGCCAGCAGCCACCCAGGAGATACGCAGTATTTT.